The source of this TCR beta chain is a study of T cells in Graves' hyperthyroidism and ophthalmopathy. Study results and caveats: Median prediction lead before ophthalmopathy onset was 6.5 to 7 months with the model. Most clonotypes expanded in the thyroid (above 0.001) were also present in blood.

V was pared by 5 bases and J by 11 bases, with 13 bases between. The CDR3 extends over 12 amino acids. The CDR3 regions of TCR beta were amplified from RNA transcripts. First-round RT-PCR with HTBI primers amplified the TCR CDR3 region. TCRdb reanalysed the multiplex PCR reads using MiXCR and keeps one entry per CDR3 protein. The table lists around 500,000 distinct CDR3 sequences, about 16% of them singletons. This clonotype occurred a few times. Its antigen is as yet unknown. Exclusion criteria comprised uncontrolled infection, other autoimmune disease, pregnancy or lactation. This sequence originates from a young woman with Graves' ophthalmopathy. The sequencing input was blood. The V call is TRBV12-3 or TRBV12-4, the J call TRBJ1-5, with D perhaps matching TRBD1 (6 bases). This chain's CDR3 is CASSTLGQSQHF. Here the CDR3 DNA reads TGTGCCAGCAGTACCCTTGGACAGTCCCAGCATTTT.